This record looks at one T cell receptor beta chain sequence and its context. Its antigen is still unknown. The data stem from a study of beta chain features in type 1 diabetes. Study-wide background: Sorted cells, some 110 million in number, were examined across all samples.

Based on CD45RO/CCR7/CD25/CD127/CD95/CD27, CD4+ regulatory, stem cell-like memory, naive and central memory cells were sorted. There are 11 residues in the CDR3. V lost 11 bases to trimming and J lost 1 base, with 7 bases between them. Germline V gene sequence: CDR1 SGHVS, CDR2 FNYEAQ. The study, taken as a whole, reports: cDNA-based reads could over-represent cells with high TCR expression. Compared to healthy donors, patients appeared to have naive, central memory and Treg TCRB repertoires that were more alike.

Every bit of the isolated RNA underwent reverse transcription, so sequencing read expressed TCRB transcripts. The table came from immunoSEQ multiplex PCR; TCRdb's copy has only in-frame clones and leaves some out. Of about 140,000 clones listed, around a tenth are singletons. This sequence joins TRBV7-6 and TRBJ2-3, with D hard to call. The sample comprised central memory CD4+ T cells from blood. The TCR was taken from a woman between 35 and 50 years old in good health. The CDR3 DNA is TGTGCCGTGCAGGGCACAGATACGCAGTATTTT. It is translated as CAVQGTDTQYF.